The 32 T cell receptor beta chains below all came from one sample that was sequenced in a study of control samples from healthy donors and cancer patients. Profiling relied on immunoSEQ multiplex PCR, and the TCRdb table lists in-frame clones only, not all of them. This sample has some 21,000 clones, with around 83% found just once. Specimen: PBMCs. Receptors originate from a man aged 60-69 years with head and neck cancer.

This rearrangement joins TRBV9 to TRBJ2-1; TRBD2 matches at 12 bases. Germline V gene sequence: CDR1 SGDLS, CDR2 YYNGEE. The trim removed 3 bases at V and 10 bases at J, leaving 14 bases unmatched. This CDR3 comprises 17 residues. CDR3 loop: CASSATATSGRNGEQFF. The CDR3, as DNA: TGTGCCAGCAGCGCAACAGCTACTAGCGGGAGGAATGGGGAGCAGTTCTTC.

This sequence joins TRBV5-1 and TRBJ2-1; D not resolved. In germline, CDR1 is SGHRS, CDR2 YFSETQ. The CDR3 is 13 amino acids. Trimming took off 3 bases at V and 5 bases at J, with 9 bases between the two ends. The CDR3 protein is CASSSRGNNEQFF. CDR3 in DNA: TGCGCCAGCAGCTCTAGAGGAAACAATGAGCAGTTCTTC.

The CDR3 is CASSVQREGNTGELFF. CDR3 bases: TGTGCCAGCAGCGTCCAGCGGGAGGGGAACACCGGGGAGCTGTTTTTT. The chain recombines TRBV9 with TRBJ2-2; TRBD2 matches at 10 bases. The CDR3 sequence is 16 residues long. J gave up 1 base and V 2 bases, and 2 bases lay outside the gene matches. The V gene's germline CDR1 is SGDLS and CDR2 YYNGEE.

The chain has TRBV10-3 and TRBJ1-2, with 8 bases aligning to TRBD1. The CDR3 totals 13 residues. Germline lookup yields CDR1 ENHRY and CDR2 SYGVKD. The V gene end was trimmed by 3 bases and the J gene end by 8 bases; junction bases not matched to a gene: 5. The CDR3 bases are TGTGCCATCAGTGAATCACAGGGGGGCGGCTACACCTTC. Translating it yields CAISESQGGGYTF.

The J gene is TRBJ2-2, the V gene TRBV5-6, with D hard to call. V gave up 4 bases and J gave up 6 bases, with 16 bases separating them. This CDR3 has 15 amino acids. Germline values: CDR1 SGHDT, CDR2 YYEEEE. The CDR3 region has the DNA TGTGCCAGCAGCCCTCGAGGCAGATACTCCGGGGAGCTGTTTTTT. This encodes CASSPRGRYSGELFF.

This chain connects TRBV5-1 to TRBJ1-1; weak D call: TRBD1 (6 bases). Trimming shortened V by 5 bases and J by 0 bases, and 14 bases separated the two germline ends. Germline values: CDR1 SGHRS, CDR2 YFSETQ. The length of the CDR3 is 15 residues. The CDR3 nucleotides are TGCGCCAGCAGTCCTATATCAGGGGTGAACACTGAAGCTTTCTTT. Translation gives CASSPISGVNTEAFF.

The chain has TRBV12-3 or TRBV12-4 and TRBJ1-3; unclear D gene. The CDR3 spans 13 residues. V lost 7 bases, J lost 1 base, and 8 bases lay in between. Here the CDR3 DNA reads TGTGCCAGCAACACCGGATCTGGAAACACCATATATTTT. Translating gives CASNTGSGNTIYF.

The chain recombines TRBV6-5 with TRBJ2-7, with 11 bases that match TRBD2. There are 15 residues in the CDR3. Trimming at V came to 6 bases and at J to 0 bases, leaving 4 bases not matched to a gene. The germline V gene encodes CDR1 MNHEY and CDR2 SVGAGI. CDR3 DNA sequence: TGTGCCAGCAGCCGACTAGCGGGAAGCTCCTACGAGCAGTACGTC. This codes for CASSRLAGSSYEQYV.

The table lists this clone with a few counts. This chain connects TRBV5-6 to TRBJ1-4; 10 positions agree with TRBD1. The germline V gene has CDR1 SGHDT and CDR2 YYEEEE. This CDR3 has 15 residues. With V trimmed by 4 bases and J by 8 bases, 8 bases remained unmatched. CDR3 in DNA: TGTGCCAGCAGCACCGGGACAGGGGAGGAGGAAAAACTGTTTTTT. This encodes CASSTGTGEEEKLFF.

The gene calls are TRBV10-3 and TRBJ2-3; 12 bases agree with TRBD2. V trimming: 5 bases; J trimming: 0 bases; junction bases outside the gene matches: 24. This CDR3 has 23 residues. The germline CDR1 and CDR2 sequences are ENHRY and SYGVKD. Here the CDR3 DNA reads TGTGCCATCAGTCGTACTAGCGCGGAGACTCGGACTAGCGGGGTACTTAGCACAGATACGCAGTATTTT. This codes for CAISRTSAETRTSGVLSTDTQYF.

This clone was observed a single time. This sequence joins TRBV10-3 and TRBJ2-2, with 8 bases lining up with TRBD1. This CDR3 comprises 14 residues. The germline V gene has CDR1 ENHRY and CDR2 SYGVKD. V shed 6 bases, J shed 4 bases, and the junction held 4 bases outside the gene matches. CDR3 bases: TGTGCCATCAGACCGGGACAGGCCACCGGGGAGCTGTTTTTT. Translated, it gives CAIRPGQATGELFF.

This clone was counted between two and nine times. Other DNA sequences in the same sample also yield this CDR3. This chain joins TRBV5-4 and TRBJ1-2; tentatively, D is TRBD1 (6 bases). This CDR3 contains 14 residues. The V and J ends lost 1 base and 1 base respectively, with 8 bases between them. CDR1 and CDR2 from the germline V gene are SGHNT and YYREEE (reference sequence). For the CDR3, the DNA is TGTGCCAGCAGCTTGAGGGGGTATAACTATGGCTACACCTTC. This encodes CASSLRGYNYGYTF.

The chain has TRBV19 and TRBJ2-7; 8 bases align to TRBD1. Trimming at V came to 4 bases and at J to 4 bases, leaving 6 bases not matched to a gene. Germline V CDR1 and CDR2: LNHDA, SQIVND (reference sequence). The CDR3 sequence is 14 residues long. Here the CDR3 DNA reads TGTGCCAGTAGTAACCCAGGGGGCGCGTACGAGCAGTACTTC. Protein sequence: CASSNPGGAYEQYF.

CDR3 bases: TGTGCCAGCAGTCTAAGGTCCTCCTACAATGAGCAGTTCTTC. It is translated as CASSLRSSYNEQFF. This chain links TRBV27 with TRBJ2-1; unclear D gene. This CDR3 comprises 14 residues. Germline values: CDR1 MNHEY, CDR2 SMNVEV (reference sequence). Trimming took off 5 bases at V and 0 bases at J, with 8 bases between the two ends.

V and J are TRBV21-1 and TRBJ2-1; the D call of TRBD2 is as the table states it, not checked on the DNA. TRBV21-1 is annotated as a pseudogene. This CDR3 spans 15 amino acids. The CDR3 region has the DNA TGTGCCAGCAGTTGGGCGGGTGTCTCCTACAATGAGCAGTTCTTC. Translated: CASSWAGVSYNEQFF.

This clone occurred a few times. This chain uses TRBV5-6 with TRBJ1-2; maybe TRBD1 (6 bases). This CDR3 has 15 amino acids. V lost 2 bases, J lost 2 bases, and 13 bases lay in between. Looked up from germline, CDR1 is SGHDT and CDR2 is YYEEEE. The CDR3 here is CASSFSARGNYGYTF. CDR3 coding DNA: TGTGCCAGCAGCTTTTCGGCCAGGGGAAACTATGGCTACACCTTC.

The rearrangement links TRBV19 to TRBJ2-2, with D tentatively TRBD1 (6 bases). V was clipped by 9 bases and J by 8 bases, with 19 bases between them. The CDR3 loop spans 14 amino acids. Germline V CDR1 and CDR2: LNHDA, SQIVND (reference sequence). CDR3 amino acids: CASTGIFPSGELFF. The CDR3 nucleotides read TGTGCCAGCACAGGGATATTTCCCTCGGGGGAGCTGTTTTTT.

The chain couples TRBV6-6 to TRBJ2-1, with 8 bases fitting TRBD1. V gave up 4 bases and J gave up 10 bases; unmatched junction bases: 6. Germline-derived CDR1 and CDR2 are MNHNY and SVGAGI (reference sequence). This CDR3 comprises 13 residues. The CDR3 DNA is TGTGCCAGCAGTTCCGTGACAGGGGACGAGCAGTTCTTC. It is translated as CASSSVTGDEQFF.

The chain links TRBV2 to TRBJ1-1; TRBD1 matches 7 bases. CDR3 length: 14 amino acids. V gave up 5 bases and J gave up 4 bases; unmatched junction bases: 7. CDR1 and CDR2 (germline): SNHLY, FYNNEI. The CDR3 spells CASSSEAGGTEAFF. The CDR3 bases are TGTGCCAGCAGTTCGGAGGCAGGGGGCACTGAAGCTTTCTTT. Using reference TRBV2 and TRBJ1-1 for the parts outside the CDR3, the full variable domain is EPEVTQTPSHQVTQMGQEVILRCVPISNHLYFYWYRQILGQKVEFLVSFYNNEISEKSEIFDDQFSVERPDGSNFTLKIRSTKLEDSAMYFCASSSEAGGTEAFFGQGTRLTVV.

This chain joins TRBV30 and TRBJ2-2; no reliable D call. The CDR3 contains 13 residues. The germline V gene encodes CDR1 GTSNPN and CDR2 SVGIG (reference sequence). V lost 0 bases and J lost 2, with 4 bases in between. In DNA form, the CDR3 reads TGTGCCTGGAGTGTTGGCAACACCGGGGAGCTGTTTTTT. This gives the protein CAWSVGNTGELFF.

The chain has TRBV5-1 and TRBJ1-1; D is unresolved. CDR3 length: 14 amino acids. The germline CDR1 and CDR2 sequences are SGHRS and YFSETQ. V shed 3 bases and J shed 1 base, with 10 bases lying between them. The CDR3 sequence is CASSSQAGNTEAFF. The CDR3 nucleotides are TGCGCCAGCAGCTCGCAGGCAGGGAACACTGAAGCTTTCTTT.

This clone is termed medium-sized (0.01 to 0.1%). The chain is built from TRBV11-2 and TRBJ2-7; D possibly uses TRBD1 or TRBD2 (5 bases each). Germline lookup yields CDR1 SGHAT and CDR2 FQNNGV. The CDR3 sequence is 13 residues long. Trimming stripped 5 bases from V and 7 bases from J, with 15 bases between. The CDR3 nucleotides are TGTGCCAGCAGCCCCGGGACCTACCGGGAGCAGTACGTC. Protein: CASSPGTYREQYV.

The V and J genes are TRBV6-2 or TRBV6-3 and TRBJ2-1; 14 bases agree with TRBD2. V shed 5 bases, J shed 7 bases, and the junction held 4 bases outside the gene matches. CDR3 length equals 15 residues. The germline gives CDR1 MNHEY, CDR2 SVGEGT. CDR3 bases: TGTGCCAGCAGTGGACTAGCGGGAGGTTTGAATGAGCAGTTCTTC. Amino acids: CASSGLAGGLNEQFF.

The V and J genes are TRBV14 and TRBJ2-1; 12 bases fit TRBD2. Germline CDR1 SGHDN, CDR2 FVKESK. CDR3 length: 17 residues. With V trimmed by 4 bases and J by 6 bases, 10 bases remained unmatched. The CDR3 sequence: CASSPLRGLAGTNEQFF. In DNA, the CDR3 is TGTGCCAGCAGCCCCCTAAGGGGACTAGCGGGTACCAATGAGCAGTTCTTC.

This clone was counted only a few times. The genes are TRBV4-1 and TRBJ2-5; D ambiguous. The CDR3 sequence is 14 residues long. CDR1 and CDR2 (germline): MGHRA, YSYEKL. The V end lost 0 bases, the J end lost 1 base, and 6 bases lay between the germline ends. CDR3 amino acids: CASSQEPSQETQYF. In nucleotides, the CDR3 is TGCGCCAGCAGCCAAGAACCCAGCCAAGAGACCCAGTACTTC.

This clone was seen a single time. The chain recombines TRBV12-3 or TRBV12-4 with TRBJ2-3; tentative D call: TRBD1 (5 bases). Trimming took off 4 bases at V and 1 base at J, with 6 bases between the two ends. The CDR3 is 13 residues long. CDR3: CASSSRGTDTQYF. As DNA, the CDR3 is TGTGCCAGCAGTTCCAGGGGCACAGATACGCAGTATTTT.

The V gene is TRBV5-1, the J gene TRBJ1-1; 8 bases line up with TRBD1. The CDR3 sequence is 14 residues long. Germline assignment: CDR1 SGHRS and CDR2 YFSETQ. J was trimmed by 0 bases and V by 3 bases; bases with no gene match: 1. In DNA form, the CDR3 reads TGCGCCAGCAGCTGGACAGGGATGAACACTGAAGCTTTCTTT. Its protein is CASSWTGMNTEAFF.

The V gene is TRBV24-1, the J gene TRBJ1-2; maybe TRBD1 (5 bases). The germline V gene encodes CDR1 KGHDR and CDR2 SFDVKD. Trimming pared 2 bases from V and 3 bases from J, leaving 18 bases between. The CDR3 has 17 amino acids. CDR3 residues: CATSDSKWYGGYYGYTF. The CDR3 DNA reads TGTGCCACCAGTGATTCCAAATGGTATGGGGGATACTATGGCTACACCTTC.

J is TRBJ1-3 and V is TRBV5-1; D remains ambiguous. CDR1 is SGHRS and CDR2 is YFSETQ in the germline V gene. This CDR3 contains 16 residues. Deletions cut 0 bases from V and 4 bases from J, with 14 bases between. As DNA, the CDR3 is TGCGCCAGCAGCTTGGAGGGCAGCTTCGGGGGAAACACCATATATTTT. Translation gives CASSLEGSFGGNTIYF.

The J gene is TRBJ2-3, the V gene TRBV30; D gene ambiguous. The CDR3 covers 13 residues. Trimming stripped 0 bases from V and 6 bases from J, with 10 bases between. Germline V gene data show CDR1 as GTSNPN and CDR2 as SVGIG (reference sequence). CDR3 amino acids: CAWSVGSSDTQYF. For the CDR3, the DNA is TGTGCCTGGAGTGTAGGATCTTCTGATACGCAGTATTTT.

V usage is TRBV19 and J usage is TRBJ1-1; the D gene is possibly TRBD1 (5 bases). The ends were cut back, 1 base at V and 1 base at J, with 7 bases in the middle. The V gene's germline CDR1 is LNHDA and CDR2 SQIVND (reference sequence). This CDR3 spans 14 amino acids. Written as DNA, the CDR3 is TGTGCCAGTAGTATAGGCAGGGAGAACACTGAAGCTTTCTTT. Translated, it gives CASSIGRENTEAFF.

This chain uses TRBV9 with TRBJ1-2; no reliable D call. The length of the CDR3 is 14 residues. Per germline, CDR1 SGDLS and CDR2 YYNGEE. Trimming pared 0 bases from V and 3 bases from J, leaving 9 bases between. The CDR3 coding sequence is TGTGCCAGCAGCGTAGCCCACGGGGACTATGGCTACACCTTC. This sequence encodes CASSVAHGDYGYTF.